A selection of T cell receptor beta chains follows, all from one sample in a study of cytomegalovirus exposure and HLA in healthy donors. Repertoires were generated with immunoSEQ multiplex PCR, while TCRdb's copy carries only in-frame clones and drops some. The repertoire includes over 150,000 clones, around 81% of them detected once, and 2.5% to 3% sits in the top ten. The sample was PBMCs. These TCRs come from a woman aged 18-30 years in good health and CMV-seropositive. Both conserved end residues are part of each CDR3. A D gene is named only where the DNA matches it firmly. Size values are once, few and many counts, or a class for expanded clones, and some rows have none.

clone_size	d_call	v_call	j_call	cdr3_nt	cdr3_aa
-	-	TRBV6-5	TRBJ2-7	TGTGCCAGCAGTCAAGCCGGGACTGGCGAGCAGTACTTC	CASSQAGTGEQYF
once	TRBD2	TRBV4-1	TRBJ2-1	TGCGCCAGCAGCCAAGGGGAAACCCCCGGGACTAGCGGATACAATGAGCAGTTCTTC	CASSQGETPGTSGYNEQFF
few	-	TRBV7-9	TRBJ1-2	TGTGCCAGCAGCAGATCCCCCCAAAGGTTCAGGGGAAACTATGGCTACACCTTC	CASSRSPQRFRGNYGYTF
-	TRBD1	TRBV6-1	TRBJ1-1	TGTGCCAGCAGTGATCGTAGGACAGGGGACACTGAAGCTTTCTTT	CASSDRRTGDTEAFF
-	-	TRBV20-1	TRBJ1-4	TGCAGTGCCGAGAGCGATGAAAAACTGTTTTTT	CSAESDEKLFF
-	TRBD2	TRBV13	TRBJ2-3	TGTGCCAGCAGCTTAGGGCTAGCGGGGACCACAGATACGCAGTATTTT	CASSLGLAGTTDTQYF
-	TRBD1	TRBV6-5	TRBJ1-1	TGTGCCAGCAGTTACCGGGACAGATACACTGAAGCTTTCTTT	CASSYRDRYTEAFF
-	-	TRBV7-9	TRBJ2-3	TGTGCCAGCAGGGCGCCAGGGCCTAGCACAGATACGCAGTATTTT	CASRAPGPSTDTQYF
-	-	TRBV6-6	TRBJ1-6	TGTGCCAGCAGACCAACGACAGGTGATTCACCCCTCCACTTT	CASRPTTGDSPLHF
many	TRBD1	TRBV7-2	TRBJ1-1	TGTGCCAGCAGCCCCGGGACAGGTCGTGTGAACACTGAAGCTTTCTTT	CASSPGTGRVNTEAFF
-	-	TRBV9	TRBJ2-2	TGTGCCAGCAGCCCGAGACTAACCAACACCGGGGAGCTGTTTTTT	CASSPRLTNTGELFF
once	TRBD1	TRBV7-9	TRBJ1-1	TGTGCCAGCAGCATCCGACAGGGGATGACTGAAGCTTTCTTT	CASSIRQGMTEAFF
-	TRBD1	TRBV7-7	TRBJ2-1	TGTGCCAGCAGCTTCGACAGGGTGGTCCACAATGAGCAGTTCTTC	CASSFDRVVHNEQFF
-	-	TRBV7-2	TRBJ2-7	TGTGCCAGCAGCTTACTCCTGGCCGAGCAGTACTTC	CASSLLLAEQYF
-	-	TRBV10-3	TRBJ1-3	TGTGCCATCAGGCGGGGAACCTCTGGAAACACCATATATTTT	CAIRRGTSGNTIYF
-	-	TRBV5-1	TRBJ1-1	TGCGCCAGCAGCTCCGGGAGAAAAAACACTGAAGCTTTCTTT	CASSSGRKNTEAFF
-	TRBD1	TRBV11-2	TRBJ1-5	TGTGCCAGCAGCTTGGGGTCAGGGGGTAGCAATCAGCCCCAGCATTTT	CASSLGSGGSNQPQHF
-	-	TRBV11-2	TRBJ2-5	TGTGCCAGCAGCCCGGGGGGAGGGCAGGGGGAGACCCAGTACTTC	CASSPGGGQGETQYF
-	-	TRBV11-3	TRBJ1-2	TGTGCCAGCATCCCTCCGGGGTTCCTGACGTTTAGGTATGGCTACACCTTC	CASIPPGFLTFRYGYTF
once	TRBD1	TRBV9	TRBJ1-2	TGTGCCAGCAGCGCCCCCCCGGGACAGGCTGGCTACACCTTC	CASSAPPGQAGYTF
-	TRBD1	TRBV5-4	TRBJ2-2	TGTGCCAGCAGCCCCTGGGACAGGGTGAAAGGCGGGGAGCTGTTTTTT	CASSPWDRVKGGELFF
once	-	TRBV27	TRBJ2-1	TGTGCCAGCAGTTGGGATCGGTGGGGAGCCTCCAATGAGCAGTTCTTC	CASSWDRWGASNEQFF
-	TRBD2	TRBV9	TRBJ2-1	TGTGCCAGCAGCGTAGCTACGTGGACTAGCGGGGGGCACAATGAGCAGTTCTTC	CASSVATWTSGGHNEQFF
-	TRBD1	TRBV14	TRBJ1-3	TGTGCCAGCAGCCCAAGGACAGGCCGAGCCTCTGGAAACACCATATATTTT	CASSPRTGRASGNTIYF
-	-	TRBV5-8	TRBJ1-2	TGTGCCGCCTGGCGGGGAAAGGATGGCTACACCTTC	CAAWRGKDGYTF
-	-	TRBV28	TRBJ1-5	TGTGCCAGCAGTTTAAACCCAGGCTTAAGCAATCAGCCCCAGCATTTT	CASSLNPGLSNQPQHF
few	TRBD1	TRBV4-1	TRBJ2-1	TGCGCCAGCACCAACACCTGGACAGGGCTTTACAATGAGCAGTTCTTC	CASTNTWTGLYNEQFF
-	-	TRBV27	TRBJ2-5	TGTGCCAGCTGGGGGGTTGGGGAGACCCAGTACTTC	CASWGVGETQYF
-	-	TRBV5-6	TRBJ2-2	TGTGCCAGCAGTTGGGAGGCACCCGGGGAGCTGTTTTTT	CASSWEAPGELFF
-	TRBD1	TRBV5-1	TRBJ2-5	TGCGCCAGCCGGGGGACAGGAATATTTGGGACCCAGTACTTC	CASRGTGIFGTQYF
-	TRBD1	TRBV7-9	TRBJ2-6	TGTGCCAGCAGTCCGATGGACAGGGGGATGTCTGGGGCCAACGTCCTGACTTTC	CASSPMDRGMSGANVLTF
once	-	TRBV6-6	TRBJ2-7	TGTGCCAGCAGTCCTGGACTGAACTACGAGCAGTACTTC	CASSPGLNYEQYF
-	TRBD2	TRBV7-9	TRBJ2-5	TGTGCCAGCAGCTTCTCTCGGAGTTCAGCGGGGGGTCAGTACTTC	CASSFSRSSAGGQYF
-	-	TRBV7-8	TRBJ1-5	TGTGCCAGCAGCTTAGTTTCGGGCAATCAGCCCCAGCATTTT	CASSLVSGNQPQHF
-	-	TRBV2	TRBJ2-7	TGTGCCAGCAGCCCCACGGGGAACGAGCAGTACTTC	CASSPTGNEQYF
-	-	TRBV6-1	TRBJ2-5	TGTGCCAGCAGAGACGGGTCTGGAGAGACCCAGTACTTC	CASRDGSGETQYF
-	-	TRBV13	TRBJ2-7	TGTGCCAGCAGCTTAGGACAGTCCGAGCAGTACTTC	CASSLGQSEQYF
-	-	TRBV27	TRBJ2-5	TGTGCCAGCAGTTTAGATTCCGCCAGGAACAGAGAGACCCAGTACTTC	CASSLDSARNRETQYF
-	TRBD2	TRBV9	TRBJ2-1	TGTGCCAGCAGCGCCCCGGGGGGGCAGTCCTACAATGAGCAGTTCTTC	CASSAPGGQSYNEQFF
-	-	TRBV5-1	TRBJ2-1	TGCGCCAGCAGCTGGGACACTGGTAATGAGCAGTTCTTC	CASSWDTGNEQFF
few	TRBD1	TRBV19	TRBJ1-1	TGTGCCAGTAAATTGGGACAGACACTCCCCAACACTGAAGCTTTCTTT	CASKLGQTLPNTEAFF
-	TRBD1	TRBV15	TRBJ2-2	TGTGCCACCAGCGGGGGACAGGATAACACCGGGGAGCTGTTTTTT	CATSGGQDNTGELFF
-	-	TRBV9	TRBJ1-1	TGTGCCAGCAGCGTAGAAGCGCGCGCGAACACTGAAGCTTTCTTT	CASSVEARANTEAFF
-	-	TRBV18	TRBJ2-7	TGTGCCAGCTCACCAGCGGTGGGTGACAGGACGAGACTCTACGAGCAGTACTTC	CASSPAVGDRTRLYEQYF
-	TRBD2	TRBV7-9	TRBJ2-5	TGTGCCAGCAGCCTAACTAGCGGGGGGGCCAGGGAGACCCAGTACTTC	CASSLTSGGARETQYF
-	-	TRBV2	TRBJ2-3	TGTGCCAGCAGCGTCGACAGGTTAGCAGATACGCAGTATTTT	CASSVDRLADTQYF
-	TRBD1	TRBV6-1	TRBJ1-6	TGTGCCAGCACCGCGGGACAGGGGACCCATTCACCCCTCCACTTT	CASTAGQGTHSPLHF
-	TRBD1	TRBV5-5	TRBJ1-5	TGTGCCAGCAGCCTGATAAATTTTCCAGACAGGGCGAGCAATCAGCCCCAGCATTTT	CASSLINFPDRASNQPQHF
-	TRBD1	TRBV9	TRBJ2-7	TGTGCCAGCAGCCAAGGACAGGGGCACTCCTACGAGCAGTACTTC	CASSQGQGHSYEQYF
-	TRBD1	TRBV10-3	TRBJ1-1	TGTGCCATCAGGAGGGGACAGGAGACTCCCAACACTGAAGCTTTCTTT	CAIRRGQETPNTEAFF
-	-	TRBV18	TRBJ2-7	TGTGCCAGCTCACCACCGGATGCGGTTCACTACGAGCAGTACTTC	CASSPPDAVHYEQYF
-	-	TRBV7-3	TRBJ1-2	TGTGCCAGCAGGGGCAGGGCTCCCAACTATGGCTACACCTTC	CASRGRAPNYGYTF
-	-	TRBV5-8	TRBJ2-2	TGTGCCAGCAGCTACCGGGACTGGAACACCGGGGAGCTGTTTTTT	CASSYRDWNTGELFF
many	-	TRBV10-2	TRBJ1-1	TGCGCCAGCGGACAGATGAACACTGAAGCTTTCTTT	CASGQMNTEAFF